Listed below are T cell receptor beta chains from one sample, sequenced in a study of control samples from healthy donors and cancer patients. Sequencing was performed with immunoSEQ multiplex PCR; in TCRdb, only in-frame clones are kept and a portion is missing. Seen here are about 70,000 clones, about 80% observed once, and the top ten hold under 30%. Sequenced input: blood. Receptors originate from a man aged 50 to 59 in good health. The CDR3 runs from the conserved cysteine through the conserved F or W. The D gene is left open where the match is weak.

CDR3aa | v_gene | d_gene | j_gene
CASSSDWTEAFF | TRBV12-3/TRBV12-4 | . | TRBJ1-1
CASSQIPLLGGQPQHF | TRBV4-2 | . | TRBJ1-5
CATSPSQNRNTEAFF | TRBV6-5 | . | TRBJ1-1
CASSSGTGYYEQYF | TRBV7-2 | . | TRBJ2-7
CASSVDRRAWEQYF | TRBV19 | . | TRBJ2-7
CASSLGFSHRNQPQHF | TRBV7-8 | . | TRBJ1-5
CASSLSRGNTGELFF | TRBV27 | . | TRBJ2-2
CASSIVDLGLETQYF | TRBV19 | . | TRBJ2-5
CATSIIRGGNQPQHF | TRBV10-3 | . | TRBJ1-5
CASSSGLFTDTQYF | TRBV11-3 | . | TRBJ2-3
CASSVDYITGELFF | TRBV2 | . | TRBJ2-2
CASSFWQDEQYF | TRBV28 | . | TRBJ2-7
CASSVNIGLGDEQFF | TRBV9 | . | TRBJ2-1
CASSPFDQEISNQPQHF | TRBV28 | . | TRBJ1-5
CAAGGGETQPQHF | TRBV6-5 | . | TRBJ1-5
CAIDRERGNGYTF | TRBV10-3 | TRBD1 | TRBJ1-2
CASSPRLAGPSSTDTQYF | TRBV27 | TRBD2 | TRBJ2-3
CASSEEGERTEAFF | TRBV6-1 | . | TRBJ1-1
CASSLSPDSRYGYTF | TRBV27 | . | TRBJ1-2
CASSIPVRDRGKDTQYF | TRBV9 | TRBD1 | TRBJ2-3
CASSFRGAGLWETQYF | TRBV5-4 | . | TRBJ2-5
CSVEEVSTEAFF | TRBV29-1 | . | TRBJ1-1
CASSESLGSYNEQFF | TRBV7-3 | . | TRBJ2-1
CASSLGQVYEQYF | TRBV5-1 | . | TRBJ2-7
CASSSGGSDYGYTF | TRBV28 | TRBD1 | TRBJ1-2
CASSLGAYNEQFF | TRBV7-2 | . | TRBJ2-1
CASRLARPMALRQGFYEQYF | TRBV12-2 | . | TRBJ2-7
CASSERTSGGEQYF | TRBV2 | TRBD2 | TRBJ2-7
CASSPSTGGFEQYF | TRBV27 | . | TRBJ2-7
CAWSQGGGIQETQYF | TRBV30 | . | TRBJ2-5
CASSLDRGAYEQYF | TRBV11-2 | TRBD1 | TRBJ2-7
CASSKGMGQPQHF | TRBV7-3 | . | TRBJ1-5
CATSRQGRETQYF | TRBV11-2 | TRBD1 | TRBJ2-5
CASSSRVLNTIYF | TRBV7-3 | . | TRBJ1-3
CASSLVAGVDTGELFF | TRBV7-2 | TRBD2 | TRBJ2-2
CASSFGQGSGTEAFF | TRBV6-5 | . | TRBJ1-1
CASSSRPSWEKLFF | TRBV6-5 | . | TRBJ1-4
CASSPRGGYEELFF | TRBV3-1/TRBV3-2 | TRBD2 | TRBJ2-2
CASSYAGSSYNEQFF | TRBV7-2 | . | TRBJ2-1
CASSIASLEKLFF | TRBV19 | . | TRBJ1-4
CASSLLQGGTGELFF | TRBV5-1 | . | TRBJ2-2
CASSENRKTTQYF | TRBV10-1 | . | TRBJ2-5